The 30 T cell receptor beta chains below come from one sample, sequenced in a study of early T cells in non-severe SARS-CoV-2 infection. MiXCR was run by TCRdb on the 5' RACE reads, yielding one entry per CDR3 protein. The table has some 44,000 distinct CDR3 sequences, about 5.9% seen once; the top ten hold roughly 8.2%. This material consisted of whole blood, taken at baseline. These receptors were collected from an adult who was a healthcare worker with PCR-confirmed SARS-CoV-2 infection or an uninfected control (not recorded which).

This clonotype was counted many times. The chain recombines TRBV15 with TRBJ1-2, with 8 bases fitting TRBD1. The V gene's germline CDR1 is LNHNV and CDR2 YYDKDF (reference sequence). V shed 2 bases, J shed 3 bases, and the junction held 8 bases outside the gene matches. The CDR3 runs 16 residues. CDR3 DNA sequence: TGTGCCACCAGCAGATCACCCAAGACAGGGGACTATGGCTACACCTTC. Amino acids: CATSRSPKTGDYGYTF.

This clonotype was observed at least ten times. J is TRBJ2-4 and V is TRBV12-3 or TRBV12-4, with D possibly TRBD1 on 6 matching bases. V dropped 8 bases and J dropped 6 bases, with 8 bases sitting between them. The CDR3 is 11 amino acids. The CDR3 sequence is CASRQANIQYF. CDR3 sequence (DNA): TGTGCCAGCCGACAGGCAAACATTCAGTACTTC.

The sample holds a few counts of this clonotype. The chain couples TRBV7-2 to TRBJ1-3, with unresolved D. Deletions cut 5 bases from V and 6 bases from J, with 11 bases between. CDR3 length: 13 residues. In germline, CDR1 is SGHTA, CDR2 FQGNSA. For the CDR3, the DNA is TGTGCCAGCAGCGCAGAGGCTGAAAACACCATATATTTT. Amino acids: CASSAEAENTIYF. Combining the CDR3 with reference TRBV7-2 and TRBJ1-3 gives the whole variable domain GAGVSQSPSNKVTEKGKDVELRCDPISGHTALYWYRQSLGQGLEFLIYFQGNSAPDKSGLPSDRFSAERTGGSVSTLTIQRTQQEDSAVYLCASSAEAENTIYFGEGSWLTVV.

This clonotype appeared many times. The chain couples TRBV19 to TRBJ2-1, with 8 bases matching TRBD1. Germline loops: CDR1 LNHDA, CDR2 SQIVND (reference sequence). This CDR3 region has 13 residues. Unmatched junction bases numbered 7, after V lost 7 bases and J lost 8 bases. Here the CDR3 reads CASTAGGIDEQFF. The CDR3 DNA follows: TGTGCCAGTACGGCAGGGGGCATAGATGAGCAGTTCTTC.

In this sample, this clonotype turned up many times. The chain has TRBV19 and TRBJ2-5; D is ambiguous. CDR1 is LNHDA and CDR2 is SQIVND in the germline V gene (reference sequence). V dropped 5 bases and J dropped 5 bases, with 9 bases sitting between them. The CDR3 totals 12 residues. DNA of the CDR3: TGTGCCAGTAGTCCCCGTCGGGAGACCCAGTACTTC. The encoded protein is CASSPRRETQYF.

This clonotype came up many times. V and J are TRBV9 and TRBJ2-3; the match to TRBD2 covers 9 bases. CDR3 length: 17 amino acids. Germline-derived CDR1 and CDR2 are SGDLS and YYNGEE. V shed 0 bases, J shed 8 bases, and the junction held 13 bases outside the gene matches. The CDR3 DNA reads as TGTGCCAGCAGCGTAGGGGCTAGCGGGGACCTTCAAGGTACGCAGTATTTT. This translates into CASSVGASGDLQGTQYF.

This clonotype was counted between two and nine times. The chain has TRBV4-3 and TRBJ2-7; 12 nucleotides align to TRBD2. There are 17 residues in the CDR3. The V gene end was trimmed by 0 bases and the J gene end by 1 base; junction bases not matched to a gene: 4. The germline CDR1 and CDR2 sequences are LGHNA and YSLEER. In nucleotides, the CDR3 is TGCGCCAGCAGCCAAGATCGGCTAGCGGGGGGGTCCTACGAGCAGTACTTC. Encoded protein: CASSQDRLAGGSYEQYF.

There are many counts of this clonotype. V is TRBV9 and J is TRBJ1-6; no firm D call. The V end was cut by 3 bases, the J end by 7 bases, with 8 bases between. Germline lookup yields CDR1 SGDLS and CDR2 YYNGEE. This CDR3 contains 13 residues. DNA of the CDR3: TGTGCCAGCAGCGGAGGGCCAAATTCACCCCTCCACTTT. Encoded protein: CASSGGPNSPLHF.

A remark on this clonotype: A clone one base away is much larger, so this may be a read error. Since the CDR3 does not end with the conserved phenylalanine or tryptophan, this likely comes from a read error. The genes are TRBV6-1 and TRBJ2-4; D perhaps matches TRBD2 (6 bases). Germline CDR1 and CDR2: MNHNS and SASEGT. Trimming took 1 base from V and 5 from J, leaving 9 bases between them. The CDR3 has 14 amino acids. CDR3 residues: CASSEGGGQNIQYS. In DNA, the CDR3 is TGTGCCAGCAGTGAAGGGGGAGGCCAAAACATTCAGTACTCC.

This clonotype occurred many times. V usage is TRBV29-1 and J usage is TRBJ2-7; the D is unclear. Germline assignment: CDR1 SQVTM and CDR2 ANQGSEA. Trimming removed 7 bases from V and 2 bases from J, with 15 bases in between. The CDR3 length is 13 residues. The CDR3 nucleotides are TGCAGCGCCGCAGCAGGTTTAGCCTACGAGCAGTACTTC. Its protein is CSAAAGLAYEQYF.

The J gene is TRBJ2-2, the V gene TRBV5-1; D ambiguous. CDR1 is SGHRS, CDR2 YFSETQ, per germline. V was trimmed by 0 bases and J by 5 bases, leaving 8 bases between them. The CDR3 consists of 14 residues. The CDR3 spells CASSLAVETGELFF. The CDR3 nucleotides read TGCGCCAGCAGCTTGGCCGTGGAAACCGGGGAGCTGTTTTTT.

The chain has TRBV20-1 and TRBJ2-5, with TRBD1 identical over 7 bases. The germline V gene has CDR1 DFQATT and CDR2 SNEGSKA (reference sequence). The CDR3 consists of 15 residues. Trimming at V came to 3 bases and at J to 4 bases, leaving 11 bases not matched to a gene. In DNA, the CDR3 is TGCAGTGCTAGCACGGGCAGGGGGTGGTCAGAGACCCAGTACTTC. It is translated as CSASTGRGWSETQYF.

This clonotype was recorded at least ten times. The CDR3 bases are TGTGCAAGTCGCAGAGCGGACAGGGGGCAGGAGACCCAGTACTTC. Residues: CASRRADRGQETQYF. This chain joins TRBV12-2 and TRBJ2-5; the DNA was not used to check the table's D call, TRBD1. TRBV12-2 is labeled a pseudogene. This CDR3 contains 15 residues.

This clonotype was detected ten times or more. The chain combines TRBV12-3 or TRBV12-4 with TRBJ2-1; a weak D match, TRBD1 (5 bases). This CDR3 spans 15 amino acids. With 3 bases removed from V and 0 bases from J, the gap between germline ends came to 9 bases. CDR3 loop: CASSLYRSSYNEQFF. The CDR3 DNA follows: TGTGCCAGCAGTTTGTACAGGAGCTCCTACAATGAGCAGTTCTTC.

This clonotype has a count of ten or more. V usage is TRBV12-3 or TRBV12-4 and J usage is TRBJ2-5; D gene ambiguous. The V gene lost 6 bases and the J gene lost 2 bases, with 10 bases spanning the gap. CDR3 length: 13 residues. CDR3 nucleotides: TGTGCCAGCAGGCTCGGGTTGCAAGAGACCCAGTACTTC. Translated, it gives CASRLGLQETQYF.

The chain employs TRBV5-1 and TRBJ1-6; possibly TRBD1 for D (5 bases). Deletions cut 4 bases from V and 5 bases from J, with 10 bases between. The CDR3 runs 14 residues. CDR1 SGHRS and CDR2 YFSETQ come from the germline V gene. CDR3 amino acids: CASSVTGDNSPLHF. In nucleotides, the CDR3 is TGCGCCAGCAGCGTGACGGGGGATAATTCACCCCTCCACTTT.

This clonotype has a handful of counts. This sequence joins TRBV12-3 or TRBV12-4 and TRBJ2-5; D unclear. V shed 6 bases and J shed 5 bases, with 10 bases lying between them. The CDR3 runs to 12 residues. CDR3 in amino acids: CASRPPGETQYF. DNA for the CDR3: TGTGCCAGCAGGCCGCCCGGCGAGACCCAGTACTTC.

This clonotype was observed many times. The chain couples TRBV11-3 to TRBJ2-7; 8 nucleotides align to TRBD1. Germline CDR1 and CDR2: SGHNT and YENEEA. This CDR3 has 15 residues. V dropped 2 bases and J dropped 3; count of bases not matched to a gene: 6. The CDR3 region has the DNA TGTGCCAGCAGCTTATTGGACAGGGACGTCTACGAGCAGTACTTC. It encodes CASSLLDRDVYEQYF.

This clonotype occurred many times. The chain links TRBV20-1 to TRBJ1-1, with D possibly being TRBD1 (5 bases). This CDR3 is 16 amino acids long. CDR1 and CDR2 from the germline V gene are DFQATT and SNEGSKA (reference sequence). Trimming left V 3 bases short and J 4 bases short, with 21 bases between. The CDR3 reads CSASGPGGTGGTEAFF. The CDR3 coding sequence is TGCAGTGCTAGTGGCCCCGGGGGTACGGGGGGCACTGAAGCTTTCTTT.

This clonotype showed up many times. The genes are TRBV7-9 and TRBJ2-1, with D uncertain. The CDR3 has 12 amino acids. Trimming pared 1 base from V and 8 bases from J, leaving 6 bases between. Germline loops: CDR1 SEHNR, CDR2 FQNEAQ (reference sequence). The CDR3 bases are TGTGCCAGCAGCTTAGGATGGGATGAGCAGTTCTTC. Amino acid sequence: CASSLGWDEQFF.

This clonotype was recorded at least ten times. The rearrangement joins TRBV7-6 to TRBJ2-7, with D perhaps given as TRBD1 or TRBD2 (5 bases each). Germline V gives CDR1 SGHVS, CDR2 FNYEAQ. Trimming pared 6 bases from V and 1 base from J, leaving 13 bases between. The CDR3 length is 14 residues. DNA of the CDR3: TGTGCCAGCAGTCACGAGGGGCTTTCCTACGAGCAGTACTTC. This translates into CASSHEGLSYEQYF.

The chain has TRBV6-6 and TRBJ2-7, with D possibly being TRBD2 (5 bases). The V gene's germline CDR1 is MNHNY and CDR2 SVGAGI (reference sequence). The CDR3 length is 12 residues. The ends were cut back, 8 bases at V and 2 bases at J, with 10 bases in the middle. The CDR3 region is CASGEQTYEQYF. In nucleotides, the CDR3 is TGTGCCAGCGGGGAGCAGACCTACGAGCAGTACTTC.

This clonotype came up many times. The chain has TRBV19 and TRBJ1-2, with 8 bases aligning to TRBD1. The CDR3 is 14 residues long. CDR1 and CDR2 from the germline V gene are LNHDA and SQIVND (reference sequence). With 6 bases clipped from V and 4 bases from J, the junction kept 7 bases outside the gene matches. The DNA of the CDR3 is TGTGCCAGTAGCCCCGACAGGGGACCCTATGGCTACACCTTC. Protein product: CASSPDRGPYGYTF.

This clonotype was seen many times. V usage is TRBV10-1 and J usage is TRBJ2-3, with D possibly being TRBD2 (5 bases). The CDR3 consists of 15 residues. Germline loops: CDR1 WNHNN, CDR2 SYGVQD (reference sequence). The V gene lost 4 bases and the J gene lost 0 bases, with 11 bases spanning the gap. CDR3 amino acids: CASSVSGSSTDTQYF. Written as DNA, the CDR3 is TGCGCCAGCAGTGTCAGCGGTTCTAGCACAGATACGCAGTATTTT.

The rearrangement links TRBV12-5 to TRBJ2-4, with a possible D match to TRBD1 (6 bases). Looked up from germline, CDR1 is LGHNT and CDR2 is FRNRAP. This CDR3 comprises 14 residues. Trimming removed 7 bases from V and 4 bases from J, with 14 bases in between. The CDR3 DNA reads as TGTGCTAGTGCCGTGAGACAGGAAAAAAACATTCAGTACTTC. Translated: CASAVRQEKNIQYF. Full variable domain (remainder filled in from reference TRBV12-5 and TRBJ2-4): DARVTQTPRHKVTEMGQEVTMRCQPILGHNTVFWYRQTMMQGLELLAYFRNRAPLDDSGMPKDRFSAEMPDATLATLKIQPSEPRDSAVYFCASAVRQEKNIQYFGAGTRLSVL.

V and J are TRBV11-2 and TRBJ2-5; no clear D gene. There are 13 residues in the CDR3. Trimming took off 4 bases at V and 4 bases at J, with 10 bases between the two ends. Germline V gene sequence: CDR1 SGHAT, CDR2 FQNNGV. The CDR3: CASSSTARETQYF. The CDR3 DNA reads TGTGCCAGCAGCTCGACGGCACGAGAGACCCAGTACTTC. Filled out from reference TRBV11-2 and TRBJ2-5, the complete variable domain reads EAGVAQSPRYKIIEKRQSVAFWCNPISGHATLYWYQQILGQGPKLLIQFQNNGVVDDSQLPKDRFSAERLKGVDSTLKIQPAKLEDSAVYLCASSSTARETQYFGPGTRLLVL.

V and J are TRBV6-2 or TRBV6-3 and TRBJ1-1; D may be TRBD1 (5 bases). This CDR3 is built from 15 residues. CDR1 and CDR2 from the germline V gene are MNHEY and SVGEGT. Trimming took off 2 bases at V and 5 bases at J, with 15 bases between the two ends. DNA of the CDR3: TGTGCCAGCAGTTACCCCCGGGGCAGGGAGACTGAAGCTTTCTTT. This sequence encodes CASSYPRGRETEAFF.

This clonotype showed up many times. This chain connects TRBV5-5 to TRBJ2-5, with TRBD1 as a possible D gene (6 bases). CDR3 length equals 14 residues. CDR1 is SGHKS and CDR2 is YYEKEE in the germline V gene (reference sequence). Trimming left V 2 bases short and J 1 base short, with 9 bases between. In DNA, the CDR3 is TGTGCCAGCAGCTTAGGACAGCCCCAAGAGACCCAGTACTTC. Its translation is CASSLGQPQETQYF.

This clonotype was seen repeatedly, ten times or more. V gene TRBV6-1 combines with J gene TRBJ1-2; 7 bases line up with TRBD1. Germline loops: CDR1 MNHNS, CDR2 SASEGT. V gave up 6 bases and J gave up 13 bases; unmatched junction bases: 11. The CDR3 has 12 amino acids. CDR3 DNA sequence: TGTGCCAGCAGCCTTGAGACCGGGACAGCCACCTTC. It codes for CASSLETGTATF.

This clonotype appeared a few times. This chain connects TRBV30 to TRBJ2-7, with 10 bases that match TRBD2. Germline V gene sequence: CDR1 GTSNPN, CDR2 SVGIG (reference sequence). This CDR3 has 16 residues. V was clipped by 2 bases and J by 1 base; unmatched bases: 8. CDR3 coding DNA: TGTGCCTGGAGTACACTAGCGGGGATTAATTCCTACGAGCAGTACTTC. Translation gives CAWSTLAGINSYEQYF.